The clone carrying this TCR beta chain showed up many times. Its antigen remains unknown. This sample was included in a study of molecular identifiers for immune sequencing clone quantification. TCRdb called the PCR reads again in MiXCR, with one record for every CDR3 protein. Here the sample spans a few hundred thousand distinct CDR3 sequences, roughly 24% being singletons. The J segment lost 4 bases and the V segment lost 4 bases, leaving 4 bases of the junction unmatched. This CDR3 is 14 amino acids long. Germline-derived CDR1 and CDR2 are MGHRA and YSYEKL. Study results and caveats: Identical TCR molecules that share a barcode could lead to an underestimation of highly expanded clone sizes. In CMV-specific effectors, clones above 20 copies held over 98% of molecules; naive, under 1%.

The chain is built from TRBV4-1 and TRBJ1-2; 9 bases are a match to TRBD1. The clonotype comes from a human donor in good health. Some libraries in this study had Jurkat cell RNA spiked in. The sample consisted of naive CD8+ T cells from blood, with Jurkat cell RNA spiked in. Subset meaning: FACS-sorted CD8+CD4-CCR7+CD45RA+ naive T cells. The CDR3 loop is CASSPDRGSYGYTF. DNA of the CDR3: TGCGCCAGCAGCCCGGACAGGGGATCCTATGGCTACACCTTC.